Listed here are 20 T cell receptor beta chains from one sample, sequenced in a study of cytomegalovirus exposure and HLA in healthy donors. The PCR had 60 Vbeta and 13 Jbeta primers. Libraries were prepared by immunoSEQ multiplex PCR; TCRdb keeps only in-frame clonotypes and omits some of them. The sample has 100,000 to 150,000 clones; the top ten hold approximately 0.93%. What was sequenced was PBMCs. Receptors were obtained from a man between 18 and 35 years old in good health and CMV-seronegative.

V is TRBV5-1 and J is TRBJ1-2, with D hard to call. The germline CDR1 and CDR2 sequences are SGHRS and YFSETQ. There are 15 residues in the CDR3. V was cut by 2 bases and J by 0 bases, with 11 bases left in between. The CDR3 here is CASSLMGSANYGYTF. The CDR3 DNA sequence: TGCGCCAGCAGCTTAATGGGCTCCGCTAACTATGGCTACACCTTC.

The chain carries TRBV18 and TRBJ1-1; 9 nucleotides match TRBD1. The trim removed 1 base at V and 5 bases at J, leaving 5 bases unmatched. Germline V gene data show CDR1 as KGHSH and CDR2 as LQKENI. This CDR3 region has 15 residues. The CDR3 protein is CASSPLGGQGTEAFF. CDR3 sequence (DNA): TGTGCCAGCTCACCACTAGGGGGACAGGGAACTGAAGCTTTCTTT.

The rearrangement uses TRBV5-1 and TRBJ1-1, with 7 bases aligning to TRBD1. Per the germline V gene, CDR1 is SGHRS and CDR2 is YFSETQ. V lost 0 bases and J lost 5; bases outside the gene matches: 7. The CDR3 is made up of 15 amino acids. The DNA of the CDR3 is TGCGCCAGCAGCTTGGTGACAGGGCGGATGACTGAAGCTTTCTTT. This sequence encodes CASSLVTGRMTEAFF.

This rearrangement joins TRBV29-1 to TRBJ2-3, with no clear D. The V and J ends lost 3 bases and 2 bases respectively, with 6 bases between them. This CDR3 region has 12 residues. Germline assignment: CDR1 SQVTM and CDR2 ANQGSEA. Here the CDR3 reads CSVDLFTDTQYF. The CDR3 DNA reads TGCAGCGTTGATCTGTTCACAGATACGCAGTATTTT.

This chain joins TRBV4-2 and TRBJ2-2; D may be TRBD1 (7 bases). This CDR3 comprises 17 residues. Germline-derived CDR1 and CDR2 are LGHNA and YNFKEQ. With 4 bases removed from V and 1 base from J, the gap between germline ends came to 16 bases. CDR3 DNA: TGTGCCAGCAGCCCCAAGGGGGCGCGGGGGAACACCGGGGAGCTGTTTTTT. It is translated as CASSPKGARGNTGELFF.

The rearrangement uses TRBV28 and TRBJ1-6, with TRBD1 matching over 7 bases. CDR1 and CDR2 (germline): MDHEN, SYDVKM. V dropped 2 bases and J dropped 8; count of bases not matched to a gene: 9. The CDR3 has 16 amino acids. The CDR3 protein is CASSLRQGFPYSPLHF. The CDR3, as DNA: TGTGCCAGCAGTTTAAGACAGGGCTTCCCCTATTCACCCCTCCACTTT.

The chain carries TRBV5-5 and TRBJ1-1; a weak D match, TRBD1 (6 bases). The V end lost 4 bases, the J end lost 4 bases, and 17 bases lay between the germline ends. CDR1 SGHKS and CDR2 YYEKEE come from the germline V gene (reference sequence). CDR3 length: 15 amino acids. The CDR3 spells CASSPDGGPGTEAFF. The CDR3 DNA reads TGTGCCAGCAGCCCCGACGGGGGGCCTGGCACTGAAGCTTTCTTT.

J is TRBJ1-5 and V is TRBV6-4; 8 bases agree with TRBD1. J gave up 3 bases and V 0 bases, and 28 bases lay outside the gene matches. Germline V gene lookup returns CDR1 MRHNA and CDR2 SNTAGT. The CDR3 spans 24 residues. The CDR3 nucleotides are TGTGCCAGCAGTGACTCGATAAGGTGGATTAAAACCGGGAAGTCGGACAGGGTCAATCAGCCCCAGCATTTT. Encoded protein: CASSDSIRWIKTGKSDRVNQPQHF.

The chain joins TRBV27 to TRBJ2-7; 9 bases agree with TRBD1. V lost 2 bases and J lost 2; bases outside the gene matches: 4. Germline lookup yields CDR1 MNHEY and CDR2 SMNVEV (reference sequence). CDR3 length: 15 amino acids. The CDR3 DNA is TGTGCCAGCAGTTTAGGACAGGGGATGGCCTACGAGCAGTACTTC. Protein sequence: CASSLGQGMAYEQYF.

The chain is built from TRBV9 and TRBJ2-2; 7 nucleotides align to TRBD1. CDR1 SGDLS and CDR2 YYNGEE come from the germline V gene. The V and J ends lost 2 bases and 7 bases, in that order; junction bases with no gene match: 11. This CDR3 is 16 amino acids long. The DNA for the CDR3 is TGTGCCAGCAGCGTCAGAGGGGGCGCTTCGCTCGGGGAGCTGTTTTTT. This encodes CASSVRGGASLGELFF.

The chain employs TRBV5-1 and TRBJ2-7; D is possibly TRBD1 (6 bases). V lost 1 base to trimming and J lost 7 bases, with 15 bases between them. This CDR3 comprises 14 residues. Germline V gene lookup returns CDR1 SGHRS and CDR2 YFSETQ. CDR3 region: CASSLLLGAREQYF. CDR3 nucleotides: TGCGCCAGCAGCTTGTTGTTGGGGGCTCGGGAGCAGTACTTC.

The V and J genes are TRBV27 and TRBJ2-3; 7 nucleotides agree with TRBD1. The germline gives CDR1 MNHEY, CDR2 SMNVEV (reference sequence). There are 15 residues in the CDR3. With V trimmed by 5 bases and J by 5 bases, 10 bases remained unmatched. CDR3 loop: CASSLRGQSGDTQYF. CDR3 coding DNA: TGTGCCAGCAGTCTACGGGGACAGTCGGGAGATACGCAGTATTTT.

This chain links TRBV6-4 with TRBJ2-1, with 9 nucleotides matching TRBD2. The CDR3 is made up of 14 amino acids. Germline CDR1 is MRHNA and CDR2 is SNTAGT. With 4 bases clipped from V and 5 bases from J, the junction kept 3 bases outside the gene matches. As DNA, the CDR3 is TGTGCCAGCAGTGGACTAGCGGCCCACAATGAGCAGTTCTTC. Its protein is CASSGLAAHNEQFF.

The gene calls are TRBV27 and TRBJ2-7, with TRBD1 as a possible D gene (6 bases). The germline V gene encodes CDR1 MNHEY and CDR2 SMNVEV (reference sequence). The CDR3 length is 16 residues. V was pared by 6 bases and J by 4 bases, with 22 bases between. The CDR3 sequence: CASSILTGTPGYEQYF. DNA for the CDR3: TGTGCCAGCAGCATACTGACCGGGACACCGGGTTACGAGCAGTACTTC.

The chain has TRBV28 and TRBJ2-7, with TRBD2 as a possible D gene (5 bases). The CDR3 is 14 amino acids. Germline V gene sequence: CDR1 MDHEN, CDR2 SYDVKM. V was clipped by 5 bases and J by 8 bases, with 19 bases between them. The CDR3 DNA sequence: TGTGCCAGCAGTCCCGTCGGGCTAGCCCCCCAGCAGTACTTC. Its translation is CASSPVGLAPQQYF.

The chain recombines TRBV7-9 with TRBJ2-2, with 10 nucleotides matching TRBD1. This CDR3 is built from 14 residues. Germline trimming cut 5 bases from V and 4 bases from J; bases unmatched to any gene: 1. The V gene's germline CDR1 is SEHNR and CDR2 FQNEAQ (reference sequence). CDR3 DNA: TGTGCCAGCAGCCGACAGGGGGCCACCGGGGAGCTGTTTTTT. It codes for CASSRQGATGELFF.

V is TRBV5-1 and J is TRBJ2-1, with 8 nucleotides matching TRBD2. The CDR3 runs to 17 residues. With V trimmed by 0 bases and J by 2 bases, 7 bases remained unmatched. CDR1 and CDR2 (germline): SGHRS, YFSETQ. In DNA form, the CDR3 reads TGCGCCAGCAGCTTGGCCGTCAGCGGGAGAACCTACAATGAGCAGTTCTTC. It encodes CASSLAVSGRTYNEQFF.

The chain is built from TRBV30 and TRBJ1-1; no firm D call. In germline, CDR1 is GTSNPN, CDR2 SVGIG (reference sequence). The length of the CDR3 is 11 residues. V was shortened by 2 bases and J by 7 bases, with 8 bases between the two germline ends. CDR3 loop: CAWSTGGEAFF. CDR3 sequence (DNA): TGTGCCTGGAGTACTGGTGGTGAAGCTTTCTTT.

V is TRBV5-1 and J is TRBJ2-3; 8 bases agree with TRBD2. Germline trimming cut 2 bases from V and 2 bases from J; bases unmatched to any gene: 10. Germline V CDR1 and CDR2: SGHRS, YFSETQ. The CDR3 contains 17 residues. The CDR3 loop reads CASSFAGGPYITDTQYF. DNA for the CDR3: TGCGCCAGCAGCTTCGCGGGGGGCCCATATATCACAGATACGCAGTATTTT. Full variable domain (remainder filled in from reference TRBV5-1 and TRBJ2-3): KAGVTQTPRYLIKTRGQQVTLSCSPISGHRSVSWYQQTPGQGLQFLFEYFSETQRNKGNFPGRFSGRQFSNSRSEMNVSTLELGDSALYLCASSFAGGPYITDTQYFGPGTRLTVL.

V usage is TRBV19 and J usage is TRBJ1-2; D is unclear. Germline lookup yields CDR1 LNHDA and CDR2 SQIVND (reference sequence). The V gene lost 1 base and the J gene lost 3 bases, with 9 bases spanning the gap. The CDR3 runs 14 residues. This CDR3 reads CASSIVSGDYGYTF. The DNA of the CDR3 is TGTGCCAGTAGTATAGTGTCCGGGGACTATGGCTACACCTTC.